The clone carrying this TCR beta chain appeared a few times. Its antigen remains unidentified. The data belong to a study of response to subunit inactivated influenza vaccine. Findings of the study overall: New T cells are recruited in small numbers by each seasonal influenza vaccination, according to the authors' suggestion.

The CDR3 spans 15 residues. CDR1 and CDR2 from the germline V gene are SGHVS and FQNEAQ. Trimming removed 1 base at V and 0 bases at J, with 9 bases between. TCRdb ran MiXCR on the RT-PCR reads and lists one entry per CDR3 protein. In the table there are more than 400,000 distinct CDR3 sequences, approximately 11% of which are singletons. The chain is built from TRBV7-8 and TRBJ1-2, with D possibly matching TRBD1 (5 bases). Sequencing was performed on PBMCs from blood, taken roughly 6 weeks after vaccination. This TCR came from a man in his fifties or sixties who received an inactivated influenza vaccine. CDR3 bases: TGTGCCAGCAGCTTAGTGACGACAGCTAACTATGGCTACACCTTC. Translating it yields CASSLVTTANYGYTF.